The 25 T cell receptor beta chains below were found in one sample sequenced in a study of T cell responses to AZD1222 COVID-19 vaccine (dated by TCRdb to about 2021). What the time point label conveys for this sample: about 28 days (+/-7) after the second vaccine dose. Library construction relied on the immunoSEQ multiplex PCR assay. TCRdb obtained this table from immuneACCESS and retained in-frame rearrangements with V and J assigned. These tables miss some clones; where compared with another copy, unresolved V genes account for less than half of the shortfall, and the remainder is unexplained. The sample has some 150,000 clones on record, about nine tenths of them singletons. The top ten clonotypes cover 2.5% to 4% of the sample. The sequences come from peripheral blood, collected 28 days after the second AZD1222 dose. These receptors came from an adult who received the AZD1222 COVID-19 vaccine.

The chain carries TRBV7-3 and TRBJ1-2; 9 bases match TRBD1. Looked up from germline, CDR1 is SGHTA and CDR2 is FQGTGA. V shed 0 bases, J shed 6 bases, and the junction held 5 bases outside the gene matches. The CDR3 spans 15 residues. Here the CDR3 DNA reads TGTGCCAGCAGCTTAACGATGACAGGGGGAAATGGCTACACCTTC. Translating gives CASSLTMTGGNGYTF.

This chain connects TRBV24-1 to TRBJ1-2; TRBD1 matches 11 bases. The V gene's germline CDR1 is KGHDR and CDR2 SFDVKD. The CDR3 totals 16 residues. The junction had 8 bases not matched to a gene; V was cut back by 2 bases and J by 7 bases. The CDR3 nucleotides are TGTGCCACCAGTGATTCCCGGACAGGGGGCGCGGTTGGCTACACCTTC. Encoded protein: CATSDSRTGGAVGYTF.

This clone was recorded once. This chain links TRBV5-5 with TRBJ2-7, with D uncertain. The CDR3 totals 15 residues. The V gene's germline CDR1 is SGHKS and CDR2 YYEKEE (reference sequence). Trimming pared 1 base from V and 1 base from J, leaving 12 bases between. The CDR3, as DNA: TGTGCCAGCAGCTTGAGGGTATTAGAGTCCTACGAGCAGTACTTC. Protein sequence: CASSLRVLESYEQYF.

The chain combines TRBV6-2 or TRBV6-3 with TRBJ1-2; perhaps TRBD1 as D (5 bases). The ends were cut back, 5 bases at V and 2 bases at J, with 9 bases in the middle. This CDR3 comprises 13 residues. In germline, CDR1 is MNHEY, CDR2 SVGEGT. The CDR3 DNA follows: TGTGCCAGCAGTGAGGGACTGAACTATGGCTACACCTTC. Protein product: CASSEGLNYGYTF.

The gene calls are TRBV6-5 and TRBJ2-1; a possible D gene is TRBD2 (5 bases). V dropped 2 bases and J dropped 7 bases, with 12 bases sitting between them. In germline, CDR1 is MNHEY, CDR2 SVGAGI. The CDR3 runs to 14 residues. This CDR3 reads CASSYGGPLNEQFF. The CDR3 DNA is TGTGCCAGCAGTTACGGAGGTCCACTGAATGAGCAGTTCTTC.

A note on this clone: Its ends do not fully match the called genes, so a read error is possible. The rearrangement joins TRBV28 to TRBJ1-1, with D perhaps matching TRBD1 (5 bases). CDR1 is MDHEN and CDR2 is SYDVKM in the germline V gene. The CDR3 has 12 residues. The CDR3 sequence is CASSLGRLDPRW. The DNA for the CDR3 is TGTGCCAGCAGTTTGGGACGGTTGGACCCCCGCTGG. Based on the CDR3 plus reference TRBV28 and TRBJ1-1, the full variable domain is DVKVTQSSRYLVKRTGEKVFLECVQDMDHENMFWYRQDPGLGLRLIYFSYDVKMKEKGDIPEGYSVSREKKERFSLILESASTNQTSMYLCASSLGRLDPRWGQGTRLTVV.

This chain joins TRBV6-7 and TRBJ2-7; D call uncertain. TRBV6-7 is known as an ORF, though its function is uncertain. V lost 5 bases, J lost 2 bases, and 7 bases lay in between. The length of the CDR3 is 12 residues. The CDR3 loop reads CASSNRAYEQYF. CDR3 in DNA: TGTGCCAGCAGTAACCGGGCCTACGAGCAGTACTTC.

The V call is TRBV23-1, the J call TRBJ1-4, with 7 nucleotides matching TRBD1. Being an ORF, TRBV23-1 has a function that is uncertain. This CDR3 comprises 19 residues. V shed 0 bases, J shed 3 bases, and the junction held 13 bases outside the gene matches. CDR3 sequence: CASSQSDRDDSIANEKLFF. CDR3 nucleotides: TGCGCCAGCAGTCAATCAGACAGGGACGACTCAATAGCTAATGAAAAACTGTTTTTT.

The gene calls are TRBV11-3 and TRBJ2-3; 7 bases fit TRBD1. Germline assignment: CDR1 SGHNT and CDR2 YENEEA. CDR3 length equals 13 residues. V shed 2 bases, J shed 4 bases, and the junction held 0 bases outside the gene matches. CDR3 residues: CASSLQGADTQYF. CDR3 bases: TGTGCCAGCAGCTTACAGGGGGCAGATACGCAGTATTTT.

The chain carries TRBV19 and TRBJ1-2; 8 nucleotides align to TRBD1. The CDR3 loop spans 13 amino acids. Looked up from germline, CDR1 is LNHDA and CDR2 is SQIVND (reference sequence). V shed 10 bases and J 7 bases; nucleotides not matched to a gene: 11. The CDR3 DNA is TGTGCCACTTCGGACAGGGTCCTTTTTGGCTACACCTTC. Translating it yields CATSDRVLFGYTF.

The sample holds one count of this clone. This chain uses TRBV7-2 with TRBJ2-1; possibly TRBD2 for D (5 bases). Per the germline V gene, CDR1 is SGHTA and CDR2 is FQGNSA. V lost 1 base and J lost 5, with 12 bases in between. The CDR3 contains 15 residues. CDR3 nucleotides: TGTGCCAGCAGCTTAGGCTGGTCGGGGAACAATGAGCAGTTCTTC. Translated, it gives CASSLGWSGNNEQFF. Variable domain in full (rest from reference TRBV7-2 and TRBJ2-1): GAGVSQSPSNKVTEKGKDVELRCDPISGHTALYWYRQSLGQGLEFLIYFQGNSAPDKSGLPSDRFSAERTGGSVSTLTIQRTQQEDSAVYLCASSLGWSGNNEQFFGPGTRLTVL.

This sequence joins TRBV4-3 and TRBJ2-4; D possibly corresponds to TRBD1 (7 bases). CDR1 and CDR2 from the germline V gene are LGHNA and YSLEER. V lost 4 bases and J 1 base, leaving 11 bases between the germline ends. The CDR3 runs to 15 residues. This CDR3 is CASSPAGGAKNIQYF. The DNA of the CDR3 is TGCGCCAGCAGCCCCGCAGGGGGGGCCAAAAACATTCAGTACTTC.

The chain couples TRBV28 to TRBJ1-2; 9 nucleotides match TRBD1. This CDR3 is built from 16 residues. Trimming at V came to 5 bases and at J to 3 bases, leaving 10 bases not matched to a gene. Germline CDR1 and CDR2: MDHEN and SYDVKM. The chain's CDR3 is CASSPVRQGGYYGYTF. Written as DNA, the CDR3 is TGTGCCAGCAGTCCCGTCCGACAGGGGGGTTACTATGGCTACACCTTC.

CDR3 sequence reads: CASQSLQGNYNEQFF. The CDR3, as DNA: TGTGCCAGTCAAAGCTTACAGGGAAATTACAATGAGCAGTTCTTC. The chain recombines TRBV19 with TRBJ2-1; a possible D gene is TRBD1 (6 bases). The CDR3 is 15 residues long. CDR1 and CDR2 from the germline V gene are LNHDA and SQIVND (reference sequence). Deletions cut 8 bases from V and 4 bases from J, with 18 bases between.

CDR3 amino acids: CASSLGGPEGSPLHF. CDR3 bases: TGTGCCAGCAGCTTGGGGGGCCCTGAGGGATCACCCCTCCACTTT. This chain connects TRBV13 to TRBJ1-6; tentative D call: TRBD1 (6 bases). Germline V lookup: CDR1 PRHDT, CDR2 FYEKMQ (reference sequence). The V end was cut by 3 bases, the J end by 10 bases, with 16 bases between. This CDR3 comprises 15 residues.

The J gene is TRBJ2-3, the V gene TRBV6-4, with 8 bases aligning to TRBD1. CDR3 size: 20 residues. The V and J ends lost 0 bases and 1 base, in that order; junction bases with no gene match: 15. Germline V gives CDR1 MRHNA, CDR2 SNTAGT. The DNA of the CDR3 is TGTGCCAGCAGTGACTCTACGATGGACAGGGTTCGAGCCCGCACAGATACGCAGTATTTT. As protein: CASSDSTMDRVRARTDTQYF.

V usage is TRBV18 and J usage is TRBJ1-5; no reliable D call. The V end lost 5 bases, the J end lost 5 bases, and 10 bases lay between the germline ends. Germline V gene sequence: CDR1 KGHSH, CDR2 LQKENI. The CDR3 runs 13 residues. The CDR3 is CASSKGYDQPQHF. In DNA form, the CDR3 reads TGTGCCAGCTCAAAGGGATACGATCAGCCCCAGCATTTT.

The chain recombines TRBV24-1 with TRBJ2-5; TRBD1 agrees at 9 bases. The trim removed 2 bases at V and 2 bases at J, leaving 2 bases unmatched. CDR1 is KGHDR and CDR2 is SFDVKD in the germline V gene. The CDR3 spans 15 residues. The CDR3 here is CATSDSDRGQETQYF. The CDR3 DNA sequence: TGTGCCACCAGTGATTCGGACAGGGGACAAGAGACCCAGTACTTC.

This chain joins TRBV18 and TRBJ1-2, with D hard to call. The CDR3 spans 14 residues. V was shortened by 3 bases and J by 4 bases, with 12 bases between the two germline ends. CDR1 and CDR2 (germline): KGHSH, LQKENI. The CDR3 sequence: CASSPSDGAYGYTF. The CDR3 coding sequence is TGTGCCAGCTCACCCTCGGACGGAGCCTATGGCTACACCTTC. Looking up the rest from reference TRBV18 and TRBJ1-2 gives the full variable domain: NAGVMQNPRHLVRRRGQEARLRCSPMKGHSHVYWYRQLPEEGLKFMVYLQKENIIDESGMPKERFSAEFPKEGPSILRIQQVVRGDSAAYFCASSPSDGAYGYTFGSGTRLTVV.

This sequence joins TRBV5-6 and TRBJ2-7; D is perhaps TRBD2 (5 bases). CDR3 length: 14 amino acids. V was clipped by 1 base and J by 2 bases, with 10 bases between them. CDR1 and CDR2 (germline): SGHDT, YYEEEE. The CDR3 DNA follows: TGTGCCAGCAGCTTGACGGGGAAGGCCTACGAGCAGTACTTC. As protein: CASSLTGKAYEQYF. The full variable domain, in which reference TRBV5-6 and TRBJ2-7 provide the parts outside the CDR3, is DAGVTQSPTHLIKTRGQQVTLRCSPKSGHDTVSWYQQALGQGPQFIFQYYEEEERQRGNFPDRFSGHQFPNYSSELNVNALLLGDSALYLCASSLTGKAYEQYFGPGTRLTVT.

The chain has TRBV5-5 and TRBJ2-7; the match to TRBD1 covers 8 bases. J gave up 5 bases and V 1 base, and 11 bases lay outside the gene matches. The CDR3 covers 16 residues. Germline assignment: CDR1 SGHKS and CDR2 YYEKEE (reference sequence). The CDR3 nucleotides read TGTGCCAGCAGCTTGAGTAGGAGCGCAGGGGGCCACGAGCAGTACTTC. Translated: CASSLSRSAGGHEQYF.

V and J are TRBV19 and TRBJ2-1; the D gene is possibly TRBD2 (5 bases). The CDR3 is 16 amino acids. From germline, CDR1 is LNHDA and CDR2 SQIVND (reference sequence). V shed 5 bases and J shed 4 bases, with 18 bases lying between them. As DNA, the CDR3 is TGTGCCAGTAGTGGTCCAACTAGGTCCCCGTACAATGAGCAGTTCTTC. It specifies CASSGPTRSPYNEQFF.

DNA of the CDR3: TGTGCCTGGAGTCCGACAGGGACCAACTATGGCTACACCTTC. Amino acid sequence: CAWSPTGTNYGYTF. The chain is built from TRBV30 and TRBJ1-2; 7 bases are a match to TRBD1. Per germline, CDR1 GTSNPN and CDR2 SVGIG (reference sequence). V shed 2 bases and J 2 bases; nucleotides not matched to a gene: 5. The CDR3 is made up of 14 amino acids.

This clone was detected only a few times. The chain couples TRBV4-3 to TRBJ2-1; TRBD1 agrees at 7 bases. Germline V gene lookup returns CDR1 LGHNA and CDR2 YSLEER. The CDR3 runs to 17 residues. V was pared by 0 bases and J by 4 bases, with 9 bases of the junction left unmatched. The CDR3 nucleotides read TGCGCCAGCAGCCAAGACTACGACGACAGGGTATACAATGAGCAGTTCTTC. Encoded protein: CASSQDYDDRVYNEQFF.

The rearrangement links TRBV7-9 to TRBJ2-1, with D uncertain. Trimming cost V 3 bases and J 10 bases, with 10 bases left between them. This CDR3 has 12 residues. Per the germline V gene, CDR1 is SEHNR and CDR2 is FQNEAQ (reference sequence). The CDR3 DNA reads as TGTGCCAGCAGCTTCGATAGAGACGAGCAGTTCTTC. It is translated as CASSFDRDEQFF.